This T cell receptor (beta chain) was found in a study of CD8+ T cells in alopecia areata. Study-wide background: Tofacitinib administration to treated patients was oral, at 5 to 10 mg twice daily.

Study-wide points: Both scalp clonality and the expanded CD8+ clones among the top 100 showed a significant decrease with tofacitinib.

Reverse transcription of extracted RNA yielded cDNA, which provided the sequencing template. Assay: immunoSEQ multiplex PCR; the TCRdb copy retains only in-frame clones and omits some. The sample has approximately 180,000 clones; 64% are singletons. As to treatment: oral pan-JAK inhibitor, 5-10 mg twice daily. To note about this clone: The antigen is unknown.

Sequences were derived from CD4+ T cells sorted from blood, sampled around week 50, from a patient treated with tofacitinib. The receptor's source is a human donor with alopecia areata.

CDR3 DNA: TGTGCCAGCAGCGTAAAGTTGGGGGGTGAAGCTTTCTTT. Its translation is CASSVKLGGEAFF. This chain links TRBV9 with TRBJ1-1, with D possibly being TRBD1 (5 bases). The germline V gene has CDR1 SGDLS and CDR2 YYNGEE. CDR3 length: 13 residues. With 1 base removed from V and 7 bases from J, the gap between germline ends came to 11 bases.